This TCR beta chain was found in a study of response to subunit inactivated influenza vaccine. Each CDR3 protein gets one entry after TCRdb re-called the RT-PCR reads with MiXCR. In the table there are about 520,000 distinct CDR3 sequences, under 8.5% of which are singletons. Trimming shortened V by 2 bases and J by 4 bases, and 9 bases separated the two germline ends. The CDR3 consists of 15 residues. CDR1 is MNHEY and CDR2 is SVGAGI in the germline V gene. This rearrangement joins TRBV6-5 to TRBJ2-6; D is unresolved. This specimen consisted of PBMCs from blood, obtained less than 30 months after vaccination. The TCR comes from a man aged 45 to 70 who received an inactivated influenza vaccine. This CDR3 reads CASSYAKLGANVLTF. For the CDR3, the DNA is TGTGCCAGCAGTTACGCGAAGTTAGGGGCCAACGTCCTGACTTTC.